The clone carrying this TCR beta chain appeared many times. One entry per CDR3 protein, called by TCRdb with MiXCR from the RT-PCR reads. The sample consists of about 680,000 distinct CDR3 sequences, 14% of them appearing once. Germline V gene lookup returns CDR1 SEHNR and CDR2 FQNEAQ (reference sequence). This CDR3 region has 14 residues. The germline V and J ends were trimmed by 2 bases and 10 bases, with 15 bases remaining between them. The chain joins TRBV7-9 to TRBJ2-1, with D hard to call. This clonotype originated in a female donor in good health, serving as a healthy control. Sequenced sample: memory CD4+ T cells from blood. This CDR3 reads CASSLPGSNEEQFF. CDR3 bases: TGTGCCAGCAGCTTACCGGGCTCTAATGAGGAGCAGTTCTTC.